Below are 11 T cell receptor beta chains sequenced from a single sample in a study of blood T cell repertoires in COVID-19. Clones were sequenced by immunoSEQ multiplex PCR, and TCRdb holds only the in-frame ones, with some missing. The sample holds some 150,000 clones, around 84% seen once. Sequencing used peripheral blood. These receptors were obtained from a woman between 45 and 65 years old in a cohort sampled during active or convalescent COVID-19.

The chain joins TRBV7-8 to TRBJ1-2; 9 bases fit TRBD1. Per germline, CDR1 SGHVS and CDR2 FQNEAQ. The CDR3 extends over 13 amino acids. Trimming took 4 bases from V and 8 from J; bases not matched to a gene: 5. For the CDR3, the DNA is TGTGCCAGCAGCTCGGACAGGGGTCGAGGCTACACCTTC. Translation gives CASSSDRGRGYTF.

This chain connects TRBV6-1 to TRBJ1-1; D is unresolved. The CDR3 is made up of 14 amino acids. Germline V lookup: CDR1 MNHNS, CDR2 SASEGT. V gave up 7 bases and J gave up 7 bases, with 19 bases separating them. CDR3 nucleotide sequence: TGTGCCAGCACCCGGACCCGCGAGGGATATGAAGCTTTCTTT. It is translated as CASTRTREGYEAFF.

V gene TRBV4-3 combines with J gene TRBJ1-3; no clear D. The CDR3 has 16 residues. V was cut by 0 bases and J by 3 bases, with 12 bases left in between. CDR1 LGHNA and CDR2 YSLEER come from the germline V gene. The CDR3 DNA reads as TGCGCCAGCAGCCAAGAGCCGACAATTAGTGGAAACACCATATATTTT. Protein sequence: CASSQEPTISGNTIYF.

V and J are TRBV5-1 and TRBJ2-6, with TRBD2 identical over 8 bases. Germline loops: CDR1 SGHRS, CDR2 YFSETQ. This CDR3 is built from 16 residues. Losses at the gene ends were 7 bases for V and 0 bases for J; bases not matched to a gene: 6. The CDR3 sequence: CASGPRGGSGANVLTF. The CDR3 bases are TGCGCCAGCGGTCCCCGGGGGGGCTCTGGGGCCAACGTCCTGACTTTC.

With regard to this clone: Within the sample, other DNA sequences also encode this same CDR3. The V gene is TRBV12-3 or TRBV12-4, the J gene TRBJ1-2; D is possibly TRBD1 (5 bases). Trimming cost V 2 bases and J 5 bases, with 6 bases left between them. The CDR3 consists of 12 residues. CDR3 residues: CASSLQGYGYTF. CDR3 sequence (DNA): TGTGCCAGCAGTTTACAGGGTTATGGCTACACCTTC.

This clone was seen just once. The V and J genes are TRBV3-1 (or the pseudogene TRBV3-2) and TRBJ2-7; unclear D gene. Germline values: CDR1 LGHDT, CDR2 YNNKEL (reference sequence). The V end lost 3 bases, the J end lost 7 bases, and 10 bases lay between the germline ends. This CDR3 comprises 12 residues. The CDR3, as DNA: TGTGCCAGCAGCCAGCCCCGGAGAGAGCAGTACTTC. As protein: CASSQPRREQYF.

This rearrangement joins TRBV7-8 to TRBJ2-1, with 10 nucleotides matching TRBD1. The V and J ends lost 5 bases and 0 bases, in that order; junction bases with no gene match: 4. The CDR3 spans 16 residues. Per the germline V gene, CDR1 is SGHVS and CDR2 is FQNEAQ. CDR3 sequence (DNA): TGTGCCAGCAGCCGACGGACAGGGGGCTCCTACAATGAGCAGTTCTTC. Protein: CASSRRTGGSYNEQFF.

The CDR3: CASSAGGYEQYF. Here the CDR3 DNA reads TGTGCCAGCTCGGCAGGGGGCTACGAGCAGTACTTC. This chain joins TRBV2 and TRBJ2-7; TRBD1 agrees at 7 bases. The CDR3 sequence is 12 residues long. From germline, CDR1 is SNHLY and CDR2 FYNNEI. V was pared by 8 bases and J by 3 bases, with 4 bases of the junction left unmatched.

Here the CDR3 reads CASSFQGPNTEAFF. The CDR3, as DNA: TGTGCCAGCAGTTTTCAGGGTCCGAACACTGAAGCTTTCTTT. The rearrangement uses TRBV27 and TRBJ1-1, with D possibly TRBD1 on 5 matching bases. Germline V gene lookup returns CDR1 MNHEY and CDR2 SMNVEV (reference sequence). This CDR3 has 14 residues. Trimming took 3 bases from V and 1 from J, leaving 9 bases between them.

V gene TRBV10-3 combines with J gene TRBJ2-5, with 9 bases aligning to TRBD2. CDR1 ENHRY and CDR2 SYGVKD come from the germline V gene. The ends lost 3 bases at V and 5 bases at J; junction bases unmatched: 13. The CDR3 extends over 17 amino acids. CDR3 coding DNA: TGTGCCATCAGTGACCCCAGCGGGGGGCTTTTCTGGGAGACCCAGTACTTC. This translates into CAISDPSGGLFWETQYF.

The V gene is TRBV29-1, the J gene TRBJ2-1; TRBD2 matches at 12 bases. The CDR3 totals 18 residues. The junction had 16 bases not matched to a gene; V was cut back by 2 bases and J by 8 bases. Germline-derived CDR1 and CDR2 are SQVTM and ANQGSEA. The CDR3 nucleotides read TGCAGCGTTGAAACTCATACCGGGACTAGCGGGTTAGGCGATGAGCAGTTCTTC. Protein product: CSVETHTGTSGLGDEQFF.